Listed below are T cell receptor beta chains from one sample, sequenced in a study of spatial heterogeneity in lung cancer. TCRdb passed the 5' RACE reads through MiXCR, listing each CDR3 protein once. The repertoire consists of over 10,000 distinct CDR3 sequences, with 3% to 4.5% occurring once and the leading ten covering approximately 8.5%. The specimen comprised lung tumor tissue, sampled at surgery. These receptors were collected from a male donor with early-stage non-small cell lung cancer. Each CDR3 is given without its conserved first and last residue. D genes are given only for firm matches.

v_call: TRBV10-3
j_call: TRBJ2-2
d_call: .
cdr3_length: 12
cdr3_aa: AISIGFNTGELF

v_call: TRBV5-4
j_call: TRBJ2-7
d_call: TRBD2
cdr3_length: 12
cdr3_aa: ASSVSGSPYEQY

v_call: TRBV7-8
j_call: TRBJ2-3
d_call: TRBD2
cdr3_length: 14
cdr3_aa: ASSLIAGGPSDTQY

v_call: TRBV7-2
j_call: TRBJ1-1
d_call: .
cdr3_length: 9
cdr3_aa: ASSRGQEAF

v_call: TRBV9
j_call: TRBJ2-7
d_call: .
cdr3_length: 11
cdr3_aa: ASSPQGPYEQY

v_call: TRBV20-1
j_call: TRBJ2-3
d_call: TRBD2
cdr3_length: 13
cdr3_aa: SASLSGGAGDTQY

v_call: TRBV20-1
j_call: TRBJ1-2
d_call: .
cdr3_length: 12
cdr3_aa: SAIPPGSAWGYT

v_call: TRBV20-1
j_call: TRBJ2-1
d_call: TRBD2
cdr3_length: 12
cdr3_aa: SASGAGGYNEQF

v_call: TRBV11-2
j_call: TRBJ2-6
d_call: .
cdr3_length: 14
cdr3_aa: ASSQRTGPGANVLT

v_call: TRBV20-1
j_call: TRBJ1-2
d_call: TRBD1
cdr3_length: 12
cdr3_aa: SAGQGTLDYGDT

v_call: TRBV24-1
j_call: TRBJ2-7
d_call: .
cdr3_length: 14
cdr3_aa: ATSDFPLNQEHEQY

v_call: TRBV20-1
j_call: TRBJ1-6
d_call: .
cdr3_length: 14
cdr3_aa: SARDRRRGERSPLH

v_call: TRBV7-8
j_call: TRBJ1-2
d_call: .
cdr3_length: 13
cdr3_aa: ASSLDTGLAKGYT

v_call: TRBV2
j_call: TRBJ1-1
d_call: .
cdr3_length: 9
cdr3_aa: ASTGNTEAF

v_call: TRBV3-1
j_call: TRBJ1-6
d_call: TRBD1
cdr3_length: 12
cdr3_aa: ASSLQGGNSPLH

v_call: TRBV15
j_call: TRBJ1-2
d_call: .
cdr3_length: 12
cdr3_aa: ATSRNSGNYGYT

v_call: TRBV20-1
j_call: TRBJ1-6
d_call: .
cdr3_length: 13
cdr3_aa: SARVSQGVNSPLH

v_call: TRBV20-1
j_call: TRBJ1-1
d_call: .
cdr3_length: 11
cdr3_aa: SAHNPLNTEAF

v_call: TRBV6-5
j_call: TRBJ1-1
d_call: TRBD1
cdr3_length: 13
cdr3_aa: ASSSRDRGSTEAF

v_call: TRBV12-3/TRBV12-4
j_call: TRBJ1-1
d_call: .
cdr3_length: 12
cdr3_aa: ASTDDRPNTEAF

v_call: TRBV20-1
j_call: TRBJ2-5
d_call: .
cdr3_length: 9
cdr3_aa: STEHQETQY

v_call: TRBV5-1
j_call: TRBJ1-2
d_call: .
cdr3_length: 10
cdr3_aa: ASSETNYGYT

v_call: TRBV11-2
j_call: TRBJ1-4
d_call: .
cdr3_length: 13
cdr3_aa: ASSLAGTGNEKLF

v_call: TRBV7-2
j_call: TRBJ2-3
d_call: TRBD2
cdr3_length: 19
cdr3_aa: ASSSLSWGSGGGVGTDTQY

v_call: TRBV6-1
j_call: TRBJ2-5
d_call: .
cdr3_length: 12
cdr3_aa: ASSELQAGETQY

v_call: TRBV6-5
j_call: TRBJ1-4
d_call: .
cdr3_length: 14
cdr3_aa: ASRRQAQTANEKLF

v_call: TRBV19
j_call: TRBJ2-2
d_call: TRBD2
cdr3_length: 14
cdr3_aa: ASSKAGGQYTGELF

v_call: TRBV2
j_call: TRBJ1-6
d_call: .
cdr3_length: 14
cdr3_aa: ASSVGREGNNSPLH

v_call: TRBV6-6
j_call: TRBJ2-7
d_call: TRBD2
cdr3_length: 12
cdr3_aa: ASAPAGGSYEQY

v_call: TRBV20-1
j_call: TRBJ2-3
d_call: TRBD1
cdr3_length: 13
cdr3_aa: SASSTGGSEDTQY

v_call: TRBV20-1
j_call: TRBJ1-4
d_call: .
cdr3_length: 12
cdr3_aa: SAPHGGYNEKLF

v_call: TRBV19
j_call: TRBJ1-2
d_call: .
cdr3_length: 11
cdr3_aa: ASSAGTHYGYT

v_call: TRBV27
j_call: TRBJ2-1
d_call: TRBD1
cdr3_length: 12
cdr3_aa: ASSFNRGPHEQF

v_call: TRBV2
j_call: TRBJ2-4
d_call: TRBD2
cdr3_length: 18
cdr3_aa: ASSPPRGLAGGRAKNIQY

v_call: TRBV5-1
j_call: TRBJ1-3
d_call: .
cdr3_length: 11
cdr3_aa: ARRSDSGNKIY

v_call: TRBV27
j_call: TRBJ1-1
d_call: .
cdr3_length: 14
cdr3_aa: ASSLWGRGPGSEAF

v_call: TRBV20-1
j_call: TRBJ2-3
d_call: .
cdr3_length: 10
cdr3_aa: SVRTGTDTQY

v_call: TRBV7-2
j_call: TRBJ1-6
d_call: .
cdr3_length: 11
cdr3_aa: ASSLDPFSPLH

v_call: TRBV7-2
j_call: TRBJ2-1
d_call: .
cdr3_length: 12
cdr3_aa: ASSLDGGYNEQF

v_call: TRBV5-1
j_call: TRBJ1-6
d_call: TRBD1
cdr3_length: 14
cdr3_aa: ASRRDRGLDNSPLH

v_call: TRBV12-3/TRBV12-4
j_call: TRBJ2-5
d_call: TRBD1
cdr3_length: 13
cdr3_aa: ASSDPGTGVGTQY

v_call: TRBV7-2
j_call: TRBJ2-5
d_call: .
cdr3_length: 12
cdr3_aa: ASSLDGGLKTQY

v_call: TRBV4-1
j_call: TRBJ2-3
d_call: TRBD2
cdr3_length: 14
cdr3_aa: ASSQVGLAGTDTQY

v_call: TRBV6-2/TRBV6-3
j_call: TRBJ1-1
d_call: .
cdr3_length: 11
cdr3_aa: ASRPQGSGEAF

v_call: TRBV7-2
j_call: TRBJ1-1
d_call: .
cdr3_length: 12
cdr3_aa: ASSPRQLNTEAF